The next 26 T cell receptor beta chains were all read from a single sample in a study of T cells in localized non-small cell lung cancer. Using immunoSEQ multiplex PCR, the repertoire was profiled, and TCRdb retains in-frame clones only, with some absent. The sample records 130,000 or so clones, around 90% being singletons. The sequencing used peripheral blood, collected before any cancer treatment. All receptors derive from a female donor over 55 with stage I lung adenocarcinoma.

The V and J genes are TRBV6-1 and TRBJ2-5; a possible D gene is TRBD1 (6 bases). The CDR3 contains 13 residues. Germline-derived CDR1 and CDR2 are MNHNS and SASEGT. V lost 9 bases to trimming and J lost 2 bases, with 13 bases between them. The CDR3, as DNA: TGTGCCAGTGAGGACAGACTTCAAGAGACCCAGTACTTC. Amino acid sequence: CASEDRLQETQYF.

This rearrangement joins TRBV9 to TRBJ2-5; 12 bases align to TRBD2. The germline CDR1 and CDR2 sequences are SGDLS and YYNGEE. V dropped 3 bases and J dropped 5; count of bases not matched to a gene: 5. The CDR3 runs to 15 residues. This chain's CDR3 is CASSETSGSLETQYF. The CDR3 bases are TGTGCCAGCAGCGAGACTAGCGGGAGCCTGGAGACCCAGTACTTC.

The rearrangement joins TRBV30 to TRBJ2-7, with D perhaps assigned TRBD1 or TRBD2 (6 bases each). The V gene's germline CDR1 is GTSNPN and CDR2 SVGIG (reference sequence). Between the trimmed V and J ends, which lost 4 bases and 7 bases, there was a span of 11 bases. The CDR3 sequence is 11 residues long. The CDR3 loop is CAWKKGGEQYF. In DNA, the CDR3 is TGTGCCTGGAAAAAGGGGGGAGAGCAGTACTTC.

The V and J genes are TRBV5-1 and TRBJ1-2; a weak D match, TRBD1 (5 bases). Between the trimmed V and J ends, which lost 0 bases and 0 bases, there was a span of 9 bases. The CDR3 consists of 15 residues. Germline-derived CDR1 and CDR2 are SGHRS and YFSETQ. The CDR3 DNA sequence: TGCGCCAGCAGCTTGGCGGGACGGACTAACTATGGCTACACCTTC. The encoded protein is CASSLAGRTNYGYTF.

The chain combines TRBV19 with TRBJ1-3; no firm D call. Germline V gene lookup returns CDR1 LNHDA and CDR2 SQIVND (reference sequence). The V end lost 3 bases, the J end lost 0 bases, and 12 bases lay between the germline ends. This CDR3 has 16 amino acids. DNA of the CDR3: TGTGCCAGTAGTATTCCCATTATAAACTCTGGAAACACCATATATTTT. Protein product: CASSIPIINSGNTIYF.

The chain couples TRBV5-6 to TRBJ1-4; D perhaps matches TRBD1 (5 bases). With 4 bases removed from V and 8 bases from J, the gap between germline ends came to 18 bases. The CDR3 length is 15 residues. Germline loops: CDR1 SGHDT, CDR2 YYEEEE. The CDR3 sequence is CASSIDGGVREKLFF. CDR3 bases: TGTGCCAGCAGCATAGACGGAGGGGTACGGGAAAAACTGTTTTTT.

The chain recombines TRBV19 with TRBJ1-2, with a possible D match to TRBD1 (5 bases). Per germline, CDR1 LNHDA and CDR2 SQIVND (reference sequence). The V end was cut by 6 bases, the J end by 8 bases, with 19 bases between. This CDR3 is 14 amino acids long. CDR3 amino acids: CASSPGAGPSGYTF. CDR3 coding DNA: TGTGCCAGTAGCCCCGGGGCAGGGCCAAGCGGCTACACCTTC.

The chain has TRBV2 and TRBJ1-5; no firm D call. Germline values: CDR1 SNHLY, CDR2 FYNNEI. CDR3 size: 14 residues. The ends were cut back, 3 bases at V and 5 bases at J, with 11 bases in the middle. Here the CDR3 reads CASSEEGGYQPQHF. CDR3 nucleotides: TGTGCCAGCAGTGAGGAGGGAGGGTATCAGCCCCAGCATTTT. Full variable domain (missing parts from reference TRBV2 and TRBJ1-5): EPEVTQTPSHQVTQMGQEVILRCVPISNHLYFYWYRQILGQKVEFLVSFYNNEISEKSEIFDDQFSVERPDGSNFTLKIRSTKLEDSAMYFCASSEEGGYQPQHFGDGTRLSIL.

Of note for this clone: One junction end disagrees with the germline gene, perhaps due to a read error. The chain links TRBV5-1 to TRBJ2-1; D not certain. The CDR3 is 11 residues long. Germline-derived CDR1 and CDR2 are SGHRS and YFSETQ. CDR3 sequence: CASSLERLRIF. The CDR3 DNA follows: TGCGCCAGCAGCTTAGAGAGGCTAAGGATCTTC.

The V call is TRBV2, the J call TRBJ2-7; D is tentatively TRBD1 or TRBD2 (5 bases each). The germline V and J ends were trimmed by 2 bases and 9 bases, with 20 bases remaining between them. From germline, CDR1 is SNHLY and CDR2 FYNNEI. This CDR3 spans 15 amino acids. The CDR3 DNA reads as TGTGCCAGCAGTGAACAGAGGGAAAGGGGTTTGGGGCAGTACTTC. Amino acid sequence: CASSEQRERGLGQYF.

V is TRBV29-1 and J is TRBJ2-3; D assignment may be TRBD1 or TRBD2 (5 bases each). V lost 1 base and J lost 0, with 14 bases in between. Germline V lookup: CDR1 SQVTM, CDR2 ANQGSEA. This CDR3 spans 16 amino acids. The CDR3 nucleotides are TGCAGCGTTGAAGGATCAGAGGGGATTAGCACAGATACGCAGTATTTT. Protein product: CSVEGSEGISTDTQYF.

The CDR3 sequence is CATSITPNTGELFF. In DNA form, the CDR3 reads TGTGCCACCAGCATCACACCGAACACCGGGGAGCTGTTTTTT. The V call is TRBV15, the J call TRBJ2-2; the D is unclear. Deletions cut 4 bases from V and 0 bases from J, with 6 bases between. Germline values: CDR1 LNHNV, CDR2 YYDKDF (reference sequence). The length of the CDR3 is 14 residues. Full variable domain (remainder filled in from reference TRBV15 and TRBJ2-2): DAMVIQNPRYQVTQFGKPVTLSCSQTLNHNVMYWYQQKSSQAPKLLFHYYDKDFNNEADTPDNFQSRRPNTSFCFLDIRSPGLGDTAMYLCATSITPNTGELFFGEGSRLTVL.

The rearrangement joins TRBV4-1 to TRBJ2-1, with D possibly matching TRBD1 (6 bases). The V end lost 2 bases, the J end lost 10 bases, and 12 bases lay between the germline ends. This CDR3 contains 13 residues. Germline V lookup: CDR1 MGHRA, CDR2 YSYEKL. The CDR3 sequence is CASSQQQGREQFF. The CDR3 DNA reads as TGCGCCAGCAGCCAACAGCAGGGGAGAGAGCAGTTCTTC.

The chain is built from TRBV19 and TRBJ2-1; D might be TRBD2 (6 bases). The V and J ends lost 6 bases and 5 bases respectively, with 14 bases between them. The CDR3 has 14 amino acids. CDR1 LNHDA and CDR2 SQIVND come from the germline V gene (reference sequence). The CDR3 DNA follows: TGTGCCAGTAGAAGGACTATACTAAACAATGAGCAGTTCTTC. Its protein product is CASRRTILNNEQFF. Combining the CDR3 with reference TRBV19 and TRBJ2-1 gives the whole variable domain DGGITQSPKYLFRKEGQNVTLSCEQNLNHDAMYWYRQDPGQGLRLIYYSQIVNDFQKGDIAEGYSVSREKKESFPLTVTSAQKNPTAFYLCASRRTILNNEQFFGPGTRLTVL.

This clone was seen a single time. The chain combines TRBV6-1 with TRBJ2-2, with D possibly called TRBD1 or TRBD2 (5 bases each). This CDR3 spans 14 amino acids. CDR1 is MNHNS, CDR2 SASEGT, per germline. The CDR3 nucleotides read TGTGCGGGGGAACAGGTCCTGAACACCGGGGAGCTGTTTTTT. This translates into CAGEQVLNTGELFF.

As DNA, the CDR3 is TGTGCCAGCAGCTTAGCCGGGACTAGCGGATACAATGAGCAGTTCTTC. It translates to CASSLAGTSGYNEQFF. V gene TRBV11-2 combines with J gene TRBJ2-1; 11 bases are a match to TRBD2. With 1 base clipped from V and 4 bases from J, the junction kept 3 bases outside the gene matches. From germline, CDR1 is SGHAT and CDR2 FQNNGV. CDR3 size: 16 residues.

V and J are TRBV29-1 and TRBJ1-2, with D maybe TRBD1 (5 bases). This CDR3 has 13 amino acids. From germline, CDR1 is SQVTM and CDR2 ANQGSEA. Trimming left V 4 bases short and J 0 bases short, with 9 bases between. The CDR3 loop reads CSVVDIANYGYTF. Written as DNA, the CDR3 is TGCAGCGTTGTGGACATAGCTAACTATGGCTACACCTTC. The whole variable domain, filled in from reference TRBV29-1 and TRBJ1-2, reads SAVISQKPSRDICQRGTSLTIQCQVDSQVTMMFWYRQQPGQSLTLIATANQGSEATYESGFVIDKFPISRPNLTFSTLTVSNMSPEDSSIYLCSVVDIANYGYTFGSGTRLTVV.

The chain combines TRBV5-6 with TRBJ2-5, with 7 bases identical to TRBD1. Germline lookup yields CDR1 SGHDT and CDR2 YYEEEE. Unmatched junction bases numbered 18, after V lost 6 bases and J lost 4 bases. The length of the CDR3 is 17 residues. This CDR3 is CASTPMGSGGVRETQYF. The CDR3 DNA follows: TGTGCCAGCACCCCAATGGGATCAGGGGGAGTTAGAGAGACCCAGTACTTC.

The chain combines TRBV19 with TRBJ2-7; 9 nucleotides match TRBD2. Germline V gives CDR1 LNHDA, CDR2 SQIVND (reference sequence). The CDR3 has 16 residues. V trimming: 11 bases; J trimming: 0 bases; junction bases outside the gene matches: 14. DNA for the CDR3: TGTGCCGGGCTAGCGGGAAATACCGGGTACTCCTACGAGCAGTACTTC. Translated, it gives CAGLAGNTGYSYEQYF.

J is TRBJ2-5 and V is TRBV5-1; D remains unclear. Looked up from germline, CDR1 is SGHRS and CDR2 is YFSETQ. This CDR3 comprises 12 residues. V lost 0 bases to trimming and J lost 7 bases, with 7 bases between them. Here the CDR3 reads CASSLVPGTQYF. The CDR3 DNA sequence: TGCGCCAGCAGCTTGGTTCCGGGGACCCAGTACTTC. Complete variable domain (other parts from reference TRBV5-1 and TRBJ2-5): KAGVTQTPRYLIKTRGQQVTLSCSPISGHRSVSWYQQTPGQGLQFLFEYFSETQRNKGNFPGRFSGRQFSNSRSEMNVSTLELGDSALYLCASSLVPGTQYFGPGTRLLVL.

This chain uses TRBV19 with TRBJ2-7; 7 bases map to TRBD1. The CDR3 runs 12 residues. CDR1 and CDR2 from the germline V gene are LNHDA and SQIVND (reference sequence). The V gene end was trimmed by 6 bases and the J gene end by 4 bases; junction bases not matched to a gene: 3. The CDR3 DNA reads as TGTGCCAGTAGCCCGACAGGGTACGAGCAGTACTTC. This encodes CASSPTGYEQYF. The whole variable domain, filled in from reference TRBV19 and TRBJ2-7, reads DGGITQSPKYLFRKEGQNVTLSCEQNLNHDAMYWYRQDPGQGLRLIYYSQIVNDFQKGDIAEGYSVSREKKESFPLTVTSAQKNPTAFYLCASSPTGYEQYFGPGTRLTVT.

CDR3 region: CASSLPGQGMRETQYF. Here the CDR3 DNA reads TGTGCCAGCAGTTTACCCGGACAGGGCATGAGAGAGACCCAGTACTTC. The chain links TRBV28 to TRBJ2-5, with 8 bases matching TRBD1. J was trimmed by 4 bases and V by 2 bases; bases with no gene match: 9. This CDR3 comprises 16 residues. The germline CDR1 and CDR2 sequences are MDHEN and SYDVKM.

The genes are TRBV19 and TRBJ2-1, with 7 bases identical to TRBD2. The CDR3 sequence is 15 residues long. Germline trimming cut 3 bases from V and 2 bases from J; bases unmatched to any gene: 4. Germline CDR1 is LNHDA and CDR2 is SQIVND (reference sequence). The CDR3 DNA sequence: TGTGCCAGTAGTATCTCGGGAGGCCCCTACAATGAGCAGTTCTTC. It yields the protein CASSISGGPYNEQFF.

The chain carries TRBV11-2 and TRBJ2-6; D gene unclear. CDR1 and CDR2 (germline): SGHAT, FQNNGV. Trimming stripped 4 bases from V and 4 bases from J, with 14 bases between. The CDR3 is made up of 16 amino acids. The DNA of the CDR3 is TGTGCCAGCAGCTATTCACGGGTTGCGGGGGCCAACGTCCTGACTTTC. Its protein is CASSYSRVAGANVLTF.

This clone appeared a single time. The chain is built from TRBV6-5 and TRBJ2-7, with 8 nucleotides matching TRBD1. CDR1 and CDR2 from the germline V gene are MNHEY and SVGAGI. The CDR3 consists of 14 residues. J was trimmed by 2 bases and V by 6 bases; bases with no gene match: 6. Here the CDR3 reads CASSGTGSTYEQYF. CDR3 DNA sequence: TGTGCCAGCAGCGGGACAGGTTCCACCTACGAGCAGTACTTC.

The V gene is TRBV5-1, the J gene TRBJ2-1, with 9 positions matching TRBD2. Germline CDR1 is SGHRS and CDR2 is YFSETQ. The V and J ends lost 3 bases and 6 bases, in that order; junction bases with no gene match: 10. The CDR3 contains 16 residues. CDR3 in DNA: TGCGCCAGCAGCTCAAGTATAGCGGGAGTAGGCAATGAGCAGTTCTTC. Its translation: CASSSSIAGVGNEQFF.